This T cell receptor beta chain came from a study of blood T cell repertoires in COVID-19. Turning to the study itself: Samples representing acute and convalescent COVID-19 were sourced from the United States, Italy and Spain.

Study processing details: Amplification from reference gene primers served as the basis for estimated nucleated cell counts. Generated by immunoSEQ multiplex PCR, the TCRdb table keeps only in-frame clones and is missing some. Clone size and the V and J calls come from that table; the DNA yielded D and trimming. Of about 170,000 clones in the sample, approximately 90% are singletons; the top ten hold roughly 0.77%. Trimming shortened V by 6 bases and J by 6 bases, and 11 bases separated the two germline ends. CDR3 length: 12 residues. Per germline, CDR1 LNHNV and CDR2 YYDKDF (reference sequence). In assigning cohorts, the study relied on participant-reported clinical history.

This chain joins TRBV15 and TRBJ1-1; perhaps TRBD1 as D (5 bases). The TCR was taken from a woman aged 18-29 years who had recovered from COVID-19. Sequencing input: PBMCs or T cells enriched from blood (not recorded which). In DNA form, the CDR3 reads TGTGCCACCAGGGCAGGGTATTCTGAAGCTTTCTTT. It specifies CATRAGYSEAFF.